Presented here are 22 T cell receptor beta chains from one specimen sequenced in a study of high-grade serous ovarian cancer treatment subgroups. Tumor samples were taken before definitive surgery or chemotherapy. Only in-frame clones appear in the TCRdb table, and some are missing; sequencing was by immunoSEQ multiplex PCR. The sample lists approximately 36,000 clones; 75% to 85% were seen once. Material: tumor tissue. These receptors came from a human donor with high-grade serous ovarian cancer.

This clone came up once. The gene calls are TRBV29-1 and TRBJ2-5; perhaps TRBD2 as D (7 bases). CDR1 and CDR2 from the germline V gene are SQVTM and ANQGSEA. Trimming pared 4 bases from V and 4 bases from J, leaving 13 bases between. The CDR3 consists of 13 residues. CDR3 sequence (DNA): TGCAGCGTTGGGCAGGGGAGGGGAGAGACCCAGTACTTC. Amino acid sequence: CSVGQGRGETQYF.

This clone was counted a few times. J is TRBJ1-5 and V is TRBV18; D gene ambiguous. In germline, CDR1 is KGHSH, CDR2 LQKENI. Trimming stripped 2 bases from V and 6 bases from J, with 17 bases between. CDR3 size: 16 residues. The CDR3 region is CASSPNPMGFGQPQHF. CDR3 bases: TGTGCCAGCTCACCAAACCCAATGGGATTTGGTCAGCCCCAGCATTTT.

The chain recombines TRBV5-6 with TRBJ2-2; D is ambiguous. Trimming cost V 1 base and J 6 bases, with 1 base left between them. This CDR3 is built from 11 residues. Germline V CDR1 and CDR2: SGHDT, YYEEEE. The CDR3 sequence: CASSLSGELFF. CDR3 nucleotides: TGTGCCAGCAGCTTGTCCGGGGAGCTGTTTTTT. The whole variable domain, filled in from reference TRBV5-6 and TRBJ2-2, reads DAGVTQSPTHLIKTRGQQVTLRCSPKSGHDTVSWYQQALGQGPQFIFQYYEEEERQRGNFPDRFSGHQFPNYSSELNVNALLLGDSALYLCASSLSGELFFGEGSRLTVL.

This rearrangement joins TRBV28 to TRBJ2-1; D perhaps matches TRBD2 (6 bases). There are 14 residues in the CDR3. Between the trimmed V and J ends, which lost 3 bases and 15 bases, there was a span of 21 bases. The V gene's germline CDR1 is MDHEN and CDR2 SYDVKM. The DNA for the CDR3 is TGTGCCAGCAGTTTTGGAGGAAGTGTAGGAGCGGGGTTCTTC. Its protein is CASSFGGSVGAGFF.

CDR3 sequence (DNA): TGTGCCAGCAGCCAACGACTAGAGGGGGATGAGCAGTTCTTC. Translated, it gives CASSQRLEGDEQFF. This chain uses TRBV14 with TRBJ2-1; D may be TRBD1 or TRBD2 (6 bases each). V lost 2 bases and J 8 bases, leaving 13 bases between the germline ends. Germline CDR1 is SGHDN and CDR2 is FVKESK. The CDR3 is 14 amino acids.

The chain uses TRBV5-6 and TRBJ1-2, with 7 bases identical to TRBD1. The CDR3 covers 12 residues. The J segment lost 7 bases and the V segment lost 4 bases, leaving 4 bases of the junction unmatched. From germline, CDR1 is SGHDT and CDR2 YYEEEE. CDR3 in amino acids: CASSRQGPGYTF. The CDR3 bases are TGTGCCAGCAGCCGACAGGGTCCTGGCTACACCTTC.

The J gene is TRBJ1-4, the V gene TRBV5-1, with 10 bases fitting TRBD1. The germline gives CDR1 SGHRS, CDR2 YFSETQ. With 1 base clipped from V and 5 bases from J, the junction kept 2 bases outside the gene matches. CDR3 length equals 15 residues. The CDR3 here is CASSLRTGGNEKLFF. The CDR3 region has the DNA TGCGCCAGCAGCTTGAGGACAGGGGGAAATGAAAAACTGTTTTTT.

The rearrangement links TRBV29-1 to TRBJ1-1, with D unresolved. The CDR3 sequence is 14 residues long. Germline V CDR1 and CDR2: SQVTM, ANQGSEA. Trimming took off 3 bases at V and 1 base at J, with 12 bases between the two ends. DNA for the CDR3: TGCAGCGTTGATTCGAAACTCCCGAACACTGAAGCTTTCTTT. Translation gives CSVDSKLPNTEAFF.

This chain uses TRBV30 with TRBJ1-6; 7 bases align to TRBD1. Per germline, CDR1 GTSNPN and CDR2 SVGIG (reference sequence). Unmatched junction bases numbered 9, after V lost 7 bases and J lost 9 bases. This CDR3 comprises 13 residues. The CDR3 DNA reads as TGTGCCTCCAATACAGGGGAAGGTTCACCCCTCCACTTT. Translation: CASNTGEGSPLHF.

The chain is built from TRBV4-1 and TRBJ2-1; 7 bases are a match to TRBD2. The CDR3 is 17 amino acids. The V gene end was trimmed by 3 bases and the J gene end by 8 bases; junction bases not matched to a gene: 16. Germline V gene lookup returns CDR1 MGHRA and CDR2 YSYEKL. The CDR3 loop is CASSQAVAGGSVYEQFF. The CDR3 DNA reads TGCGCCAGCAGCCAGGCGGTTGCGGGCGGGAGCGTCTATGAGCAGTTCTTC.

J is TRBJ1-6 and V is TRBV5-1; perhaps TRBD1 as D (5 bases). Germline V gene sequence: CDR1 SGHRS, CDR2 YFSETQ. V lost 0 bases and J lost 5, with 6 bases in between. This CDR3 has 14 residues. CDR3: CASSLGQNNSPLHF. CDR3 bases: TGCGCCAGCAGCTTGGGACAGAATAATTCACCCCTCCACTTT.

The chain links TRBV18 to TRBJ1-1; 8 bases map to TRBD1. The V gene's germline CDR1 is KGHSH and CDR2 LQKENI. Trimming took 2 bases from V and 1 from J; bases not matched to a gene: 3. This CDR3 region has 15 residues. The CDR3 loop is CASSPTGTGNTEAFF. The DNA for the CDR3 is TGTGCCAGCTCACCAACCGGGACAGGGAACACTGAAGCTTTCTTT.

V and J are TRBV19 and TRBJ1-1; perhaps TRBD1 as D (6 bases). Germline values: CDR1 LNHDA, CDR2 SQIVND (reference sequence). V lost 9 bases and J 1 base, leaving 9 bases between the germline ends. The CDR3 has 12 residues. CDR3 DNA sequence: TGTGCCAGCGACAGGACGAACACTGAAGCTTTCTTT. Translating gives CASDRTNTEAFF.

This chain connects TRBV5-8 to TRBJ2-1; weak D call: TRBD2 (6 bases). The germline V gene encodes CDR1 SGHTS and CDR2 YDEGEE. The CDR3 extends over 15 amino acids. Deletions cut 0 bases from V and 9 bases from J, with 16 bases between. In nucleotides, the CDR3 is TGTGCCAGCAGCTTGGGAATCGGGAGATCCGGTGAGCAGTTCTTC. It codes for CASSLGIGRSGEQFF.

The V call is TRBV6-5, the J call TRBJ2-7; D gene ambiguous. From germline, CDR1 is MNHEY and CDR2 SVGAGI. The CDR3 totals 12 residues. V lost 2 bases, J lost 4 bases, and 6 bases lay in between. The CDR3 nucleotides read TGTGCCAGCAGTTACACGCGGTACGAGCAGTACTTC. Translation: CASSYTRYEQYF.

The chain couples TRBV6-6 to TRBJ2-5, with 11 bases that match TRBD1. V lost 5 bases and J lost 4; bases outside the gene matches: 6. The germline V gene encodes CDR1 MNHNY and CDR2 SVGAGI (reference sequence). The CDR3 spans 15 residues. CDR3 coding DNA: TGTGCCAGCAGTCGCGGACAGGGGGCGGCAGAGACCCAGTACTTC. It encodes CASSRGQGAAETQYF.

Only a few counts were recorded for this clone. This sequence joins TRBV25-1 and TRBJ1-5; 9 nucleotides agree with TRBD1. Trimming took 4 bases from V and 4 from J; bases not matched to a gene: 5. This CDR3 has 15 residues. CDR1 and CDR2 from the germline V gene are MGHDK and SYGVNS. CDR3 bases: TGTGCCAGCAGTGGGGGACAGGGCTTTAATCAGCCCCAGCATTTT. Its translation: CASSGGQGFNQPQHF.

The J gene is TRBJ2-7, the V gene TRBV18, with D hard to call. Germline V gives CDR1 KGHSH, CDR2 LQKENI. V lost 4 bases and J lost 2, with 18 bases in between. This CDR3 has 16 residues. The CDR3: CASSLLGFRIPYEQYF. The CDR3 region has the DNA TGTGCCAGCTCACTCCTAGGGTTTCGCATTCCCTACGAGCAGTACTTC.

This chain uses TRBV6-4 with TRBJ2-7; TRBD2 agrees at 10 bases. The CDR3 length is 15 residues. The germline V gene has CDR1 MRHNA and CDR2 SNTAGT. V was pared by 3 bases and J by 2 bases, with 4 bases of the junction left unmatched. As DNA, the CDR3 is TGTGCCAGCAGTGAGACTAGCGGGCGAGCCTACGAGCAGTACTTC. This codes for CASSETSGRAYEQYF.

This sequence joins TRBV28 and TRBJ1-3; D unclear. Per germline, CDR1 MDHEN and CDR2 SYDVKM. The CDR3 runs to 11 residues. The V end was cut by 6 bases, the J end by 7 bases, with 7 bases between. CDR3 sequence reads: CASRARNTIYF. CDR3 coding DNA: TGTGCCAGCAGGGCCAGGAACACCATATATTTT.

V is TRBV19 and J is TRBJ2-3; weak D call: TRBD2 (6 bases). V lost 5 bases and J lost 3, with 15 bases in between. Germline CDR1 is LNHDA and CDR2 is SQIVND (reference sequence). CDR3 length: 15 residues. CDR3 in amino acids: CASSDGGKGTDTQYF. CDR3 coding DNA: TGTGCCAGTAGTGATGGGGGGAAAGGGACAGATACGCAGTATTTT.

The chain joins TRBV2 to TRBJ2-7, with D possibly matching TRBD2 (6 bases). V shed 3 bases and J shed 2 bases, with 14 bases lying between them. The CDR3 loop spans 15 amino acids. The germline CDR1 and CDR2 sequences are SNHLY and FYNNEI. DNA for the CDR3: TGTGCCAGCAGTGACTGGGGGGATCCCACCTACGAGCAGTACTTC. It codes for CASSDWGDPTYEQYF.